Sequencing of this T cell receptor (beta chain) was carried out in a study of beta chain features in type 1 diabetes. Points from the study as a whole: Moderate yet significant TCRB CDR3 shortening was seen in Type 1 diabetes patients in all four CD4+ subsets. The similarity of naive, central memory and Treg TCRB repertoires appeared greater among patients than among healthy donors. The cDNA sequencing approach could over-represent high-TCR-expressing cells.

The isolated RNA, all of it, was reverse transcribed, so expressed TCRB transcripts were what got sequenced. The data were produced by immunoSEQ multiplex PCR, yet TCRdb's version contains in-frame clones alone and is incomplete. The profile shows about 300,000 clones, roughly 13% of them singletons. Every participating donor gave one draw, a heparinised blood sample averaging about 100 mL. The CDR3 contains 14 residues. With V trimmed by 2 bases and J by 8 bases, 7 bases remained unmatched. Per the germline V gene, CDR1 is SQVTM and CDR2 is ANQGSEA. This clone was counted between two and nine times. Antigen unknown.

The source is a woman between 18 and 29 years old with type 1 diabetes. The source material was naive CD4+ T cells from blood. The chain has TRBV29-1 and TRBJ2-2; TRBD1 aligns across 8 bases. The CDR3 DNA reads TGCAGCGTTGAAACAGGGGGGCCGCGGGGGGAGCTGTTTTTT. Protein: CSVETGGPRGELFF.